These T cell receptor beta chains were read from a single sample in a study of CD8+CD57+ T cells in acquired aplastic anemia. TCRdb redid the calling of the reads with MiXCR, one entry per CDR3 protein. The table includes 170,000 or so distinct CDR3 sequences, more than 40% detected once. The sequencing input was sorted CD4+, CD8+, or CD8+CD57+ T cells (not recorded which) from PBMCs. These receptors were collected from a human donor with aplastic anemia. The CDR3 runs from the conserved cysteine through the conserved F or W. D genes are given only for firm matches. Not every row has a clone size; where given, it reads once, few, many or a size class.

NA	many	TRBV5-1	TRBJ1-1	TGCGCCAGCAGCTACTCTCTTCAACAGGGACCGAACACTGAAGCTTTCTTT	CASSYSLQQGPNTEAFF
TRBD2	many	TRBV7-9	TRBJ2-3	TGTGCCAGCAGCCAGACTAGCGGGAGCCCAGATACGCAGTATTTT	CASSQTSGSPDTQYF
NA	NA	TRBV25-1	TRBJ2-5	TGTGCCAGCAGTGAATGGGAGACCCAGTACTTC	CASSEWETQYF
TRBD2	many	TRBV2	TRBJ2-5	TGTGCCGTAGTCATAGCGGGAGTTCTGTACCAAGAGACCCAGTACTTC	CAVVIAGVLYQETQYF
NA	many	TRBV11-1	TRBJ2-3	TGTGCCAGCAGCCCGTTCTTGGTGGCGCCTCGCACAGATACGCAGTATTTT	CASSPFLVAPRTDTQYF
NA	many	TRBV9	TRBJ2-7	TGTGCCAGCAGCCAGCTGGGGGACGAGCAGTACTTC	CASSQLGDEQYF
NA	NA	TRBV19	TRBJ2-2	TGTGCCAGTAGTATAGGGGGGCCGGCGACCGGGGAGCTGTTTTTT	CASSIGGPATGELFF
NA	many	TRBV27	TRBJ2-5	TGTGCCAGCAGTTCCCTGGGGGAAGGGGAGACCCAGTACTTC	CASSSLGEGETQYF
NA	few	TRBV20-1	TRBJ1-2	TGCAGTGCTAGAGGTACCCTGGACAGATTTGACTATGGCTACACCTTC	CSARGTLDRFDYGYTF
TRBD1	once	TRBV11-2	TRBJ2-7	TGTGCCAGCAGCCTGACTGACAGGGAGAGGGGTAACGAGCAGTACTTC	CASSLTDRERGNEQYF
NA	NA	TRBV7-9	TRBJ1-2	TGTGCCAGCAGTCCTACATTTAACTATGGCTACACCTTC	CASSPTFNYGYTF
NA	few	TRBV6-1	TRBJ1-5	TGTGCCAGCAGTCGACAGGTTAGCAATCAGCCCCAGCATTTT	CASSRQVSNQPQHF
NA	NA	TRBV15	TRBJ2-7	TGTGCCACCAGCAGAGATGGACGGGGGGAGCAGTACTTC	CATSRDGRGEQYF
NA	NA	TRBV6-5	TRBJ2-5	TGTGCCAGCAGTCACGACAGCGGAGAGACCCAGTACTTC	CASSHDSGETQYF
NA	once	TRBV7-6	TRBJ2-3	TGTGCCAGCAGCTTGTATCCCGCGGATACGCAGTATTTT	CASSLYPADTQYF
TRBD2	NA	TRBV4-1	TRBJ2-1	TGCGCCAGCAGTCGGGCTAGCGGCAATGAGCAGTTCTTC	CASSRASGNEQFF
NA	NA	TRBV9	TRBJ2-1	TGTGCCAGCAGCGACCCAGGGAGGGGGGATCGGAATGAGCAGCTCTTC	CASSDPGRGDRNEQLF
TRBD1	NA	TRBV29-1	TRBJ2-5	TGCAGCGTAAGACAGGGGGCTGGAGCGGAGACCCAGTACTTC	CSVRQGAGAETQYF
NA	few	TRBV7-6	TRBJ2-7	TGTGCCAGCAGCGCCTACAGGGCCTACGAGCAGTACTTC	CASSAYRAYEQYF
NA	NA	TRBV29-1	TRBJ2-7	TGCAGCGTTGAAGGGGCAGGGGCTAGCTCCTACGAGCAGTACTTC	CSVEGAGASSYEQYF
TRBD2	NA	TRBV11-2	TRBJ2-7	TGTGCCAGCAGCCTTCGAGAGGGGACTACTCCTTACGAGCAGTACTTC	CASSLREGTTPYEQYF
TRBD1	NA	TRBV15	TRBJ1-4	TGTGCCACCAGCACCCGACAGGGGAATGAAAAACTGTTTTTT	CATSTRQGNEKLFF
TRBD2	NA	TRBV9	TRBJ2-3	TGTGCCAGCAGCGTTGAGGTGGGGAGGGCAGATACGCAGTATTTT	CASSVEVGRADTQYF
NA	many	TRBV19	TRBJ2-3	TGTGCCAGCCAAGTACTCGGTGACACAGATACGCAGTATTTT	CASQVLGDTDTQYF
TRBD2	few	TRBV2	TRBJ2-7	TGTGCCAGCGGGTGGACTAGCGGGGGCTACGAGCAGTACTTC	CASGWTSGGYEQYF
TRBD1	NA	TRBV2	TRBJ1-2	TGTGCCAGCAGAGGGACAGGGGGATTCTCTACCTTC	CASRGTGGFSTF
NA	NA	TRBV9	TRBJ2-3	TGTGCCAGCAGCGTGGGTGGACTTCCCACAGATACGCAGTATTTT	CASSVGGLPTDTQYF
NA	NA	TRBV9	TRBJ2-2	TGTGCCAGCAGCGTAGCTAGAGGGGACACCGGGGAGCTGTTTTTT	CASSVARGDTGELFF
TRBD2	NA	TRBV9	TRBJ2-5	TGTGCCAGCAGCGTAGAGAGCGGGGGGGCTAGAGAGACCCAGTACTTC	CASSVESGGARETQYF
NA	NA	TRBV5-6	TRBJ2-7	TGTGCCAGCACCTTCAGTGCGGGGGAGCAGTACTTC	CASTFSAGEQYF